This T cell receptor (beta chain) came from a study of spatial heterogeneity in lung cancer. About the study: Raw reads showed each unique TCR and UMI combination turning up more than ten times on average.

With 5 bases removed from V and 0 bases from J, the gap between germline ends came to 13 bases. The CDR3 contains 14 residues. Germline V CDR1 and CDR2: SQVTM, ANQGSEA. General observations from the study: The appearance of ubiquitous expanded tumor TCRs in blood was greater at resection than follow-up.

In its sample, this clonotype was seen many times. Its target is not known. The time point here: sample taken at primary tumor resection. Extraction of whole RNA from tumor, nontumor lung or frozen PBMC preceded unsorted sequencing. Samples were obtained from 65 to 80 donors, all untreated early-stage non-small cell lung cancer patients. A unique molecular identifier was carried by every single TCR cDNA molecule. Each CDR3 protein is one row after TCRdb ran MiXCR on the 5' RACE reads. The data hold roughly 39,000 distinct CDR3 sequences, with roughly 6% observed a single time. The source material was PBMCs, sampled at surgery. The sequence was collected from a male donor with early-stage non-small cell lung cancer. The chain combines TRBV29-1 with TRBJ1-1; D unclear. As DNA, the CDR3 is TGCAGCGTTCCGAGAGACTTCATGAACACTGAAGCTTTCTTT. This sequence encodes CSVPRDFMNTEAFF.